These 22 T cell receptor beta chains came from one sample sequenced in a study of chemoradiotherapy in HPV16-positive cancers. The method was immunoSEQ multiplex PCR; TCRdb's version includes in-frame clones alone and lacks a portion of them. The sample contains about 67,000 clones, roughly 90% of which appear only once. Sample: blood, taken from a patient who underwent chemoradiotherapy. The receptors come from a human donor with HPV-associated anogenital cancer.

This clone was observed a single time. CDR3 in amino acids: CASSRDRNTGELFF. The CDR3 nucleotides read TGTGCCAGCAGCCGGGACAGAAACACCGGGGAGCTGTTTTTT. V and J are TRBV7-9 and TRBJ2-2; 7 positions match TRBD1. The CDR3 contains 14 residues. Germline CDR1 and CDR2: SEHNR and FQNEAQ (reference sequence). Trimming cost V 5 bases and J 2 bases; bases outside gene matches: 2.

The chain joins TRBV2 to TRBJ2-3; the D gene could be TRBD1 or TRBD2 (5 bases each). Germline-derived CDR1 and CDR2 are SNHLY and FYNNEI. The CDR3 runs to 14 residues. V lost 6 bases and J lost 6, with 16 bases in between. The CDR3 nucleotides are TGTGCCAGCAGCCCCGGGCTAGCAGGGGATACGCAGTATTTT. As protein: CASSPGLAGDTQYF. Full variable domain (outside the CDR3, taken from reference TRBV2 and TRBJ2-3): EPEVTQTPSHQVTQMGQEVILRCVPISNHLYFYWYRQILGQKVEFLVSFYNNEISEKSEIFDDQFSVERPDGSNFTLKIRSTKLEDSAMYFCASSPGLAGDTQYFGPGTRLTVL.

The chain has TRBV19 and TRBJ2-3; no clear D gene. The V gene lost 1 base and the J gene lost 5 bases, with 7 bases spanning the gap. The CDR3 has 13 residues. The germline V gene encodes CDR1 LNHDA and CDR2 SQIVND (reference sequence). The CDR3 region has the DNA TGTGCCAGTAGTATAGCGGAGCGAGATACGCAGTATTTT. It encodes CASSIAERDTQYF.

The CDR3 DNA reads TGTGCCAGCAGCTTCGCCGGGAACACTGAAGCTTTCTTT. Encoded protein: CASSFAGNTEAFF. The chain couples TRBV7-6 to TRBJ1-1; D remains ambiguous. Between the trimmed V and J ends, which lost 3 bases and 1 base, there was a span of 6 bases. This CDR3 comprises 13 residues. The germline gives CDR1 SGHVS, CDR2 FNYEAQ.

This clone was observed once. The CDR3 reads CASSRTGTGEPEQYF. CDR3 DNA sequence: TGCGCCAGCAGCCGAACCGGGACAGGGGAGCCCGAGCAGTACTTC. The chain employs TRBV4-1 and TRBJ2-7; TRBD1 matches at 10 bases. The trim removed 4 bases at V and 6 bases at J, leaving 9 bases unmatched. Germline V gene lookup returns CDR1 MGHRA and CDR2 YSYEKL. The CDR3 loop spans 15 amino acids.

The chain recombines TRBV28 with TRBJ2-5; no firm D call. Germline-derived CDR1 and CDR2 are MDHEN and SYDVKM. The ends were cut back, 5 bases at V and 3 bases at J, with 16 bases in the middle. CDR3 size: 15 residues. The chain's CDR3 is CASSLRLADEETQYF. The CDR3 DNA reads as TGTGCCAGCAGTCTACGACTGGCGGATGAAGAGACCCAGTACTTC.

This clone was counted once. The chain carries TRBV5-4 and TRBJ1-1; possible D gene TRBD1, 5 bases. The V end lost 3 bases, the J end lost 4 bases, and 13 bases lay between the germline ends. Germline V gene sequence: CDR1 SGHNT, CDR2 YYREEE (reference sequence). The CDR3 loop spans 14 amino acids. The CDR3 DNA reads TGTGCCAGCAGCTCCCCTCAGGGAGGCACTGAAGCTTTCTTT. This gives the protein CASSSPQGGTEAFF.

In its sample, this clone was seen once. The chain has TRBV5-1 and TRBJ1-4; 7 nucleotides match TRBD1. V was clipped by 4 bases and J by 7 bases; unmatched bases: 16. The CDR3 loop spans 17 amino acids. Germline V lookup: CDR1 SGHRS, CDR2 YFSETQ. The CDR3 nucleotides read TGCGCCAGCAGCCTAGCTCTGCCCGGGACAGTAGGTGAAAAACTGTTTTTT. As protein: CASSLALPGTVGEKLFF.

The rearrangement joins TRBV7-9 to TRBJ2-5; D possibly corresponds to TRBD2 (6 bases). V was clipped by 3 bases and J by 4 bases, with 6 bases between them. The CDR3 is 12 residues long. Germline CDR1 reads SEHNR; CDR2 reads FQNEAQ (reference sequence). CDR3: CASSFGGETQYF. The CDR3 nucleotides are TGTGCCAGCAGCTTCGGGGGAGAGACCCAGTACTTC.

The chain combines TRBV5-1 with TRBJ1-5; D is undetermined. CDR1 and CDR2 from the germline V gene are SGHRS and YFSETQ. Trimming shortened V by 1 base and J by 4 bases, and 12 bases separated the two germline ends. CDR3 length: 15 amino acids. The CDR3 DNA reads as TGCGCCAGCAGCTTGATGGGTACAGCTAATCAGCCCCAGCATTTT. This sequence encodes CASSLMGTANQPQHF.

The chain is built from TRBV29-1 and TRBJ2-7; D unresolved. This CDR3 is 12 amino acids long. Germline assignment: CDR1 SQVTM and CDR2 ANQGSEA. The V and J ends lost 3 bases and 3 bases respectively, with 9 bases between them. The CDR3 spells CSVDPGNYEQYF. CDR3 coding DNA: TGCAGCGTTGATCCGGGTAACTACGAGCAGTACTTC.

The table lists this clone with a few counts. V and J are TRBV11-3 and TRBJ1-4; 9 bases are shared with TRBD1. This CDR3 has 13 amino acids. The V segment lost 5 bases and the J segment 8 bases; nucleotides outside the gene matches: 3. Germline-derived CDR1 and CDR2 are SGHNT and YENEEA. CDR3: CASSRTGDEKLFF. The CDR3 nucleotides are TGTGCCAGCAGCCGGACAGGGGACGAAAAACTGTTTTTT. The full variable domain, its missing parts supplied by reference TRBV11-3 and TRBJ1-4, is EAGVVQSPRYKIIEKKQPVAFWCNPISGHNTLYWYLQNLGQGPELLIRYENEEAVDDSQLPKDRFSAERLKGVDSTLKIQPAELGDSAVYLCASSRTGDEKLFFGSGTQLSVL.

This chain connects TRBV27 to TRBJ1-2; 8 bases match TRBD1. Germline lookup yields CDR1 MNHEY and CDR2 SMNVEV (reference sequence). This CDR3 contains 13 residues. V shed 5 bases, J shed 2 bases, and the junction held 1 base outside the gene matches. The CDR3: CASSNRGNYGYTF. The CDR3 DNA is TGTGCCAGCAGTAACAGGGGGAACTATGGCTACACCTTC.

This clone appeared a single time. The chain combines TRBV10-1 with TRBJ2-1; 8 bases align to TRBD2. This CDR3 region has 16 residues. The V and J ends lost 0 bases and 8 bases, in that order; junction bases with no gene match: 9. CDR1 is WNHNN and CDR2 is SYGVQD in the germline V gene (reference sequence). In DNA, the CDR3 is TGCGCCAGCAGTGAGTCAGCGGGAGAGGTTGTTCATGAGCAGTTCTTC. It is translated as CASSESAGEVVHEQFF.

The V and J genes are TRBV5-4 and TRBJ2-1; 10 nucleotides agree with TRBD1. The CDR3 spans 13 residues. Per germline, CDR1 SGHNT and CDR2 YYREEE (reference sequence). V shed 4 bases, J shed 6 bases, and the junction held 1 base outside the gene matches. The CDR3 coding sequence is TGTGCCAGCAGCCGGACAGGGGGCAATGAGCAGTTCTTC. Its protein is CASSRTGGNEQFF. The variable domain in full, completed from reference TRBV5-4 and TRBJ2-1, reads ETGVTQSPTHLIKTRGQQVTLRCSSQSGHNTVSWYQQALGQGPQFIFQYYREEENGRGNFPPRFSGLQFPNYSSELNVNALELDDSALYLCASSRTGGNEQFFGPGTRLTVL.

The J gene is TRBJ1-1, the V gene TRBV7-8, with D uncertain. This CDR3 has 14 residues. Deletions cut 1 base from V and 1 base from J, with 7 bases between. Germline lookup yields CDR1 SGHVS and CDR2 FQNEAQ. The CDR3 sequence is CASSLGGWNTEAFF. CDR3 coding DNA: TGTGCCAGCAGCTTAGGGGGTTGGAACACTGAAGCTTTCTTT.

This chain joins TRBV29-1 and TRBJ2-6; either TRBD1 or TRBD2 may supply D (5 bases each). The CDR3 is 17 residues long. V lost 1 base and J 4 bases, leaving 17 bases between the germline ends. Germline loops: CDR1 SQVTM, CDR2 ANQGSEA. CDR3 region: CSVEGTSGSLGANVLTF. The CDR3 nucleotides are TGCAGCGTTGAAGGGACTTCAGGGTCACTCGGGGCCAACGTCCTGACTTTC.

The V call is TRBV18, the J call TRBJ1-1; D is unresolved. Germline V gives CDR1 KGHSH, CDR2 LQKENI. V was cut by 5 bases and J by 0 bases, with 7 bases left in between. The CDR3 runs 13 residues. CDR3: CASSSGLNTEAFF. The CDR3 DNA sequence: TGTGCCAGCTCATCAGGATTGAACACTGAAGCTTTCTTT.

V usage is TRBV7-9 and J usage is TRBJ1-4, with D tentatively TRBD1 (6 bases). This CDR3 comprises 15 residues. Trimming shortened V by 2 bases and J by 1 base, and 8 bases separated the two germline ends. In germline, CDR1 is SEHNR, CDR2 FQNEAQ (reference sequence). The CDR3 nucleotides read TGTGCCAGCAGCTTACGCAGGGGAACTAATGAAAAACTGTTTTTT. It yields the protein CASSLRRGTNEKLFF.

This chain connects TRBV5-4 to TRBJ2-6; D possibly corresponds to TRBD2 (5 bases). This CDR3 is 15 amino acids long. V lost 4 bases, J lost 1 base, and 9 bases lay in between. CDR1 and CDR2 (germline): SGHNT, YYREEE (reference sequence). The CDR3 coding sequence is TGTGCCAGCAGCCAGAGGGTATCTGGGGCCAACGTCCTGACTTTC. Its translation is CASSQRVSGANVLTF.

The chain links TRBV5-5 to TRBJ1-2; perhaps TRBD1 as D (5 bases). Germline CDR1 is SGHKS and CDR2 is YYEKEE (reference sequence). Between the trimmed V and J ends, which lost 4 bases and 0 bases, there was a span of 13 bases. The CDR3 loop spans 15 amino acids. The CDR3 DNA follows: TGTGCCAGCAGCGCCGGGACGGCAGCTAACTATGGCTACACCTTC. It is translated as CASSAGTAANYGYTF. The variable domain in full, with the rest retrieved from reference TRBV5-5 and TRBJ1-2, is DAGVTQSPTHLIKTRGQQVTLRCSPISGHKSVSWYQQVLGQGPQFIFQYYEKEERGRGNFPDRFSARQFPNYSSELNVNALLLGDSALYLCASSAGTAANYGYTFGSGTRLTVV.

This chain links TRBV6-1 with TRBJ2-7; 9 positions agree with TRBD1. Germline loops: CDR1 MNHNS, CDR2 SASEGT. There are 14 residues in the CDR3. With 5 bases clipped from V and 5 bases from J, the junction kept 7 bases outside the gene matches. This CDR3 is CASSPLGQGNEQYF. The CDR3 DNA follows: TGTGCCAGCAGTCCCCTCGGACAGGGGAACGAGCAGTACTTC.